This T cell receptor beta chain was found in a study of vaccination and CD4 T cells after COVID-19. Stated treatment: roughly 10-day PBMC culture with coronavirus spike peptide pools or control peptides (ViraFEST assay). A word on this clonotype: What it binds is not known.

An Oncomine TCR Beta short-read assay was used to sequence the DNA from cultured CD4+ T cells. TCRdb processed the PCR reads anew with MiXCR; each CDR3 protein has one entry. This repertoire shows around 12,000 distinct CDR3 sequences, approximately 58% found once; its top ten account for over 9.5%. Sequencing was done on a sample of CD4+ T cells from blood, cultured in vitro. This TCR was sampled from a human donor who had recovered from COVID-19.

Written as DNA, the CDR3 is TGTGCCAGCAGCAGCTACCCTGACAGGGGTCAATCTGGGGCCAACGTCCTGACTTTC. It is translated as CASSSYPDRGQSGANVLTF. J is TRBJ2-6 and V is TRBV6-4; TRBD1 matches 8 bases. Germline V gene lookup returns CDR1 MRHNA and CDR2 SNTAGT. The J segment lost 1 base and the V segment lost 6 bases, leaving 14 bases of the junction unmatched. The CDR3 is 19 residues long.